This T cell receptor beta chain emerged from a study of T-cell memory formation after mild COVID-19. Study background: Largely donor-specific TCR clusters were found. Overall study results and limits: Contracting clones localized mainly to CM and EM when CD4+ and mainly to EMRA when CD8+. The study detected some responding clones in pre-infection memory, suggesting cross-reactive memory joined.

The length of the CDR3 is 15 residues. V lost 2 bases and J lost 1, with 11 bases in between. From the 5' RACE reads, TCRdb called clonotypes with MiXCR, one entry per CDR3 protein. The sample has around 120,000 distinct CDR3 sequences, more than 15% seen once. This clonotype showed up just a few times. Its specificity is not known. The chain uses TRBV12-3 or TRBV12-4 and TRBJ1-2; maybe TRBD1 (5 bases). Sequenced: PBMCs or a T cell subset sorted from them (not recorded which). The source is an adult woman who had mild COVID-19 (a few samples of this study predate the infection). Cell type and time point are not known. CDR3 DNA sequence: TGTGCCAGCAGTTTAACCCCCGGGGGTAACTATGGCTACACCTTC. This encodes CASSLTPGGNYGYTF.